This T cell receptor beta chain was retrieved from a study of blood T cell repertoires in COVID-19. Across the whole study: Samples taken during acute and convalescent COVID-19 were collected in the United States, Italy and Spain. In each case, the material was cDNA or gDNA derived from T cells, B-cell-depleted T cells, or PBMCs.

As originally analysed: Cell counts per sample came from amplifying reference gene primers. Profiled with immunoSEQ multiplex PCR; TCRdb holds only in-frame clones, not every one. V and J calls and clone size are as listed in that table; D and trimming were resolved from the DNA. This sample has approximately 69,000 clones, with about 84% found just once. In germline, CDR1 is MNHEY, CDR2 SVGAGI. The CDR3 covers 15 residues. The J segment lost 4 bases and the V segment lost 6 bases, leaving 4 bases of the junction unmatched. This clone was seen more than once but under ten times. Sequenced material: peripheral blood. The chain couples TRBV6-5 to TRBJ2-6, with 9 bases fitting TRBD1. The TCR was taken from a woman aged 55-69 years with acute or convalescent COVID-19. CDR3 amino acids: CASRTGGSGANVLTF. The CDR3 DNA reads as TGTGCCAGCAGGACAGGGGGGTCCGGGGCCAACGTCCTGACTTTC.